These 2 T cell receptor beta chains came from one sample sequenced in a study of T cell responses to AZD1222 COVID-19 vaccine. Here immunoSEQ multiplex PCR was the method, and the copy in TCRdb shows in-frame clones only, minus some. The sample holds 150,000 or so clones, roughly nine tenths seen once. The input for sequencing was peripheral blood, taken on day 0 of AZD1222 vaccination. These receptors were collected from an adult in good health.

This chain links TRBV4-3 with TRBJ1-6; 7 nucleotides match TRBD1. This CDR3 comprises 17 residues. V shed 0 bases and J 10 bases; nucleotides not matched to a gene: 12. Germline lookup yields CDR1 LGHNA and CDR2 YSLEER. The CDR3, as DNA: TGCGCCAGCAGCCAAGACGACAGGGTATCTCAACGGTCACCCCTCCACTTT. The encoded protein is CASSQDDRVSQRSPLHF.

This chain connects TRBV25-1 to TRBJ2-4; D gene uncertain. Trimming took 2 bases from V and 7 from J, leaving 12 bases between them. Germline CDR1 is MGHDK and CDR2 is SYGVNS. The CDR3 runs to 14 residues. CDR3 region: CASSEDGLRNIQYF. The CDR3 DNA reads TGTGCCAGCAGTGAAGATGGCCTGAGGAACATTCAGTACTTC.